A single sample gave rise to the 24 T cell receptor beta chains below, sequenced in a study of T cells in Graves' hyperthyroidism and ophthalmopathy. Regions amplified from RNA transcripts were the TCR beta CDR3 regions. In the first-round RT-PCR of the TCR CDR3, the HTBI primer set was used. TCRdb analysed the multiplex PCR reads with MiXCR anew, one entry per CDR3 protein. Of 470,000 or so distinct CDR3 sequences in the sample, about a fifth were seen once. The sequenced sample was blood. Receptors were obtained from a man aged 18 to 35 with Graves' hyperthyroidism.

There are many counts of this clonotype. The CDR3 spells CASRRTSGGFVGELFF. DNA of the CDR3: TGTGCCAGCAGGCGGACTAGCGGGGGATTTGTCGGGGAGCTGTTTTTT. This chain joins TRBV12-3 or TRBV12-4 and TRBJ2-2; 13 bases are a match to TRBD2. The V gene end was trimmed by 6 bases and the J gene end by 7 bases; junction bases not matched to a gene: 8. This CDR3 is 16 amino acids long.

This clonotype has ten or more counts. The V call is TRBV20-1, the J call TRBJ1-2; D is unclear. V lost 3 bases, J lost 7 bases, and 21 bases lay in between. This CDR3 spans 15 amino acids. Germline CDR1 reads DFQATT; CDR2 reads SNEGSKA (reference sequence). The CDR3 DNA reads as TGCAGTGCTAGCCCCCGGGGATCGGGGATATCTGGCTACACCTTC. This translates into CSASPRGSGISGYTF.

This rearrangement joins TRBV7-9 to TRBJ2-7, with 8 bases aligning to TRBD2. J was trimmed by 5 bases and V by 0 bases; bases with no gene match: 6. Germline CDR1 reads SEHNR; CDR2 reads FQNEAQ (reference sequence). The CDR3 length is 15 residues. CDR3 nucleotides: TGTGCCAGCAGCTTAGCAGCGGGGGTTCGGGACGAGCAGTACTTC. Amino acid sequence: CASSLAAGVRDEQYF.

The rearrangement joins TRBV20-1 to TRBJ1-2, with D maybe TRBD1 (6 bases). V lost 5 bases and J lost 8, with 15 bases in between. Germline CDR1 reads DFQATT; CDR2 reads SNEGSKA (reference sequence). This CDR3 region has 12 residues. CDR3 region: CSAGEGVGGYTF. DNA for the CDR3: TGCAGTGCTGGGGAGGGGGTGGGCGGCTACACCTTC.

The sample holds many counts of this clonotype. The chain carries TRBV6-2 or TRBV6-3 and TRBJ1-5; the D gene is possibly TRBD1 (6 bases). Germline CDR1 reads MNHEY; CDR2 reads SVGEGT. Trimming shortened V by 6 bases and J by 1 base, and 19 bases separated the two germline ends. There are 17 residues in the CDR3. CDR3 sequence reads: CASSISQGPASNQPQHF. The CDR3 DNA sequence: TGTGCCAGCAGCATTTCACAGGGCCCCGCGAGCAATCAGCCCCAGCATTTT.

By sample share, this clonotype is medium-sized (0.01 to 0.1%). The chain has TRBV6-2 or TRBV6-3 and TRBJ1-1; D possibly corresponds to TRBD1 (6 bases). V lost 5 bases to trimming and J lost 0 bases, with 10 bases between them. Per germline, CDR1 MNHEY and CDR2 SVGEGT. The CDR3 totals 14 residues. The CDR3 sequence is CASSRRGMNTEAFF. Here the CDR3 DNA reads TGTGCCAGCAGTCGGAGGGGGATGAACACTGAAGCTTTCTTT.

This clonotype came up many times. V and J are TRBV5-1 and TRBJ1-1; TRBD1 aligns across 8 bases. Germline loops: CDR1 SGHRS, CDR2 YFSETQ. J gave up 7 bases and V 3 bases, and 11 bases lay outside the gene matches. This CDR3 has 15 amino acids. CDR3 protein: CASSYLLQGGGEAFF. The CDR3 nucleotides are TGCGCCAGCAGCTACCTTCTACAGGGGGGCGGTGAAGCTTTCTTT.

In this sample, this clonotype turned up a few times. The genes are TRBV10-3 and TRBJ1-1, with D possibly being TRBD1 (5 bases). Germline V CDR1 and CDR2: ENHRY, SYGVKD. The CDR3 is 13 residues long. V dropped 8 bases and J dropped 0 bases, with 10 bases sitting between them. CDR3 DNA: TGTGCCATCGGGGGGAGATTGAACACTGAAGCTTTCTTT. Protein sequence: CAIGGRLNTEAFF.

Only one count was recorded for this clonotype. The J gene is TRBJ1-2, the V gene TRBV28; D perhaps matches TRBD1 (5 bases). The germline CDR1 and CDR2 sequences are MDHEN and SYDVKM. The CDR3 runs to 16 residues. Trimming shortened V by 7 bases and J by 0 bases, and 18 bases separated the two germline ends. CDR3 region: CASTQGSAGPNYGYTF. Here the CDR3 DNA reads TGTGCCAGCACTCAAGGATCGGCAGGGCCTAACTATGGCTACACCTTC.

This clonotype was recorded many times. The chain has TRBV12-3 or TRBV12-4 and TRBJ1-2, with D possibly matching TRBD1 (5 bases). Trimming stripped 11 bases from V and 2 bases from J, with 15 bases between. The CDR3 extends over 13 amino acids. The CDR3 DNA reads as TGTGCCGGGGGGGGGACGGGGAACTATGGCTACACCTTC. This sequence encodes CAGGGTGNYGYTF.

Points on this clonotype: The junction does not match germline at one end; this may be a read error. For the CDR3, the DNA is TGTGTCAGCAGTGAAGCGCTCAGCTCCTACGAGCAGTACTTC. It codes for CVSSEALSSYEQYF. The genes are TRBV6-1 and TRBJ2-7; D unclear. The CDR3 totals 14 residues. The V gene's germline CDR1 is MNHNS and CDR2 SASEGT.

This clonotype was found a few times. This sequence joins TRBV28 and TRBJ2-7, with D maybe TRBD2 (6 bases). V lost 6 bases and J lost 4, with 16 bases in between. The germline V gene encodes CDR1 MDHEN and CDR2 SYDVKM. This CDR3 is 14 amino acids long. The CDR3 DNA sequence: TGTGCCAGCAGCTTTCTGGAGGGTAAATACGAGCAGTACTTC. It encodes CASSFLEGKYEQYF.

A remark on this clonotype: The conserved phenylalanine or tryptophan normally closing the CDR3 is absent here, so this likely arose from a read error. V is TRBV12-3 or TRBV12-4 and J is TRBJ2-2; D is perhaps TRBD1 (6 bases). CDR3 length equals 13 residues. This CDR3 is CSGQPTNTGELFY. The DNA for the CDR3 is TGTTCCGGACAGCCGACGAACACCGGGGAGCTGTTTTAT.

The sample holds many counts of this clonotype. This chain uses TRBV6-5 with TRBJ1-3; TRBD1 might be the D (6 bases). This CDR3 has 15 residues. CDR1 is MNHEY and CDR2 is SVGAGI in the germline V gene. V was cut by 4 bases and J by 1 base, with 11 bases left in between. CDR3 amino acids: CASSFHRESGNTIYF. Here the CDR3 DNA reads TGTGCCAGCAGTTTCCACAGGGAATCTGGAAACACCATATATTTT.

The chain links TRBV6-2 or TRBV6-3 to TRBJ1-5; D is possibly TRBD1 (5 bases). There are 14 residues in the CDR3. V lost 2 bases to trimming and J lost 6 bases, with 11 bases between them. The V gene's germline CDR1 is MNHEY and CDR2 SVGEGT. CDR3 region: CASSYGTGGQPQHF. For the CDR3, the DNA is TGTGCCAGCAGTTACGGAACAGGTGGTCAGCCCCAGCATTTT.

This clonotype was observed at least ten times. The rearrangement joins TRBV20-1 to TRBJ1-5; D is uncertain. CDR1 is DFQATT and CDR2 is SNEGSKA in the germline V gene (reference sequence). This CDR3 contains 15 residues. V shed 0 bases and J shed 6 bases, with 15 bases lying between them. The DNA for the CDR3 is TGCAGTGCTAGAGACTCCCGCGCTGGGTTTCAGCCCCAGCATTTT. Translated: CSARDSRAGFQPQHF.

This clonotype was counted ten times or more. A read error is possible here, since a much larger clone lies one base away. This chain uses TRBV12-3 or TRBV12-4 with TRBJ1-3; D is undetermined. The CDR3 is made up of 14 amino acids. In nucleotides, the CDR3 is TGTGCCAGCAGTTCAAGAAGCTTCGGAAACACCATGTATTTT. Protein sequence: CASSSRSFGNTMYF.

This clonotype was seen many times. The rearrangement uses TRBV6-5 and TRBJ2-5, with D perhaps TRBD2 (6 bases). V lost 0 bases, J lost 7 bases, and 18 bases lay in between. The CDR3 is 16 amino acids. CDR1 MNHEY and CDR2 SVGAGI come from the germline V gene. CDR3 in amino acids: CASSYSGGATFGTQYF. DNA of the CDR3: TGTGCCAGCAGTTACTCGGGCGGGGCGACCTTCGGGACCCAGTACTTC.

The rearrangement uses TRBV6-5 and TRBJ2-5, with TRBD2 as a possible D gene (5 bases). The CDR3 spans 12 residues. CDR1 is MNHEY and CDR2 is SVGAGI in the germline V gene. V lost 7 bases, J lost 5 bases, and 11 bases lay in between. This CDR3 is CASISGWETQYF. In DNA, the CDR3 is TGTGCCAGCATCAGCGGTTGGGAGACCCAGTACTTC.

This clonotype showed up many times. CDR3: CASTRGPTYEQYF. DNA of the CDR3: TGTGCCAGCACCAGAGGTCCTACCTACGAGCAGTACTTC. The chain carries TRBV11-2 and TRBJ2-7; D gene uncertain. Trimming took off 7 bases at V and 2 bases at J, with 12 bases between the two ends. The CDR3 consists of 13 residues. Germline-derived CDR1 and CDR2 are SGHAT and FQNNGV.

This clonotype has at least ten counts. A clone one base away is much larger, so this may be a read error. The V gene is TRBV19, the J gene TRBJ1-1; possibly TRBD1 for D (6 bases). Germline assignment: CDR1 LNHDA and CDR2 SQIVND (reference sequence). This CDR3 comprises 14 residues. V gave up 5 bases and J gave up 1 base, with 11 bases separating them. The DNA for the CDR3 is TGTGCCAGTAGTTTCGGACAGCCGAACACTGAAGCTTTCTTT. Translation: CASSFGQPNTEAFF.

The V gene is TRBV30, the J gene TRBJ1-5; 8 bases align to TRBD1. CDR3 length: 15 residues. Germline V gene lookup returns CDR1 GTSNPN and CDR2 SVGIG (reference sequence). With V trimmed by 3 bases and J by 6 bases, 10 bases remained unmatched. This chain's CDR3 is CAWSPGQGATQPQHF. The CDR3 nucleotides are TGTGCCTGGAGCCCAGGGCAGGGGGCGACTCAGCCCCAGCATTTT.

Only a few counts were recorded for this clonotype. The V gene is TRBV28, the J gene TRBJ2-7; 7 positions match TRBD1. V dropped 3 bases and J dropped 2; count of bases not matched to a gene: 7. The CDR3 covers 15 residues. Germline V gives CDR1 MDHEN, CDR2 SYDVKM. Here the CDR3 reads CASSFGTVHPYEQYF. DNA for the CDR3: TGTGCCAGCAGTTTTGGGACAGTGCATCCCTACGAGCAGTACTTC.

This clonotype was seen ten or more times. The gene calls are TRBV11-2 and TRBJ2-2; D unclear. Per the germline V gene, CDR1 is SGHAT and CDR2 is FQNNGV. V shed 0 bases and J shed 3 bases, with 5 bases lying between them. The CDR3 extends over 14 amino acids. The CDR3 DNA is TGTGCCAGCAGCTTAGATCCCGACACCGGGGAGCTGTTTTTT. Encoded protein: CASSLDPDTGELFF. The whole variable domain, remainder taken from reference TRBV11-2 and TRBJ2-2, is EAGVAQSPRYKIIEKRQSVAFWCNPISGHATLYWYQQILGQGPKLLIQFQNNGVVDDSQLPKDRFSAERLKGVDSTLKIQPAKLEDSAVYLCASSLDPDTGELFFGEGSRLTVL.